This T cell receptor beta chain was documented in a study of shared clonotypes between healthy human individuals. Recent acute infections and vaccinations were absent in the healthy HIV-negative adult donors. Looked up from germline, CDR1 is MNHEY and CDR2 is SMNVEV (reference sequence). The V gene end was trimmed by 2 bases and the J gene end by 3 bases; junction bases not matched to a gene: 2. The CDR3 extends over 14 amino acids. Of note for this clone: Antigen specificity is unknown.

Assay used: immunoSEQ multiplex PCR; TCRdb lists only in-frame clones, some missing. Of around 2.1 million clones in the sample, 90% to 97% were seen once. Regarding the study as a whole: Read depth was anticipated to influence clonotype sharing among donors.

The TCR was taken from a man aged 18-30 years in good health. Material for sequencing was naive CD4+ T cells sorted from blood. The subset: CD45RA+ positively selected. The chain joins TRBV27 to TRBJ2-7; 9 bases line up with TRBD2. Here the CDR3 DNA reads TGTGCCAGCAGTTTACGACTAGCGGACTACGAGCAGTACTTC. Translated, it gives CASSLRLADYEQYF.